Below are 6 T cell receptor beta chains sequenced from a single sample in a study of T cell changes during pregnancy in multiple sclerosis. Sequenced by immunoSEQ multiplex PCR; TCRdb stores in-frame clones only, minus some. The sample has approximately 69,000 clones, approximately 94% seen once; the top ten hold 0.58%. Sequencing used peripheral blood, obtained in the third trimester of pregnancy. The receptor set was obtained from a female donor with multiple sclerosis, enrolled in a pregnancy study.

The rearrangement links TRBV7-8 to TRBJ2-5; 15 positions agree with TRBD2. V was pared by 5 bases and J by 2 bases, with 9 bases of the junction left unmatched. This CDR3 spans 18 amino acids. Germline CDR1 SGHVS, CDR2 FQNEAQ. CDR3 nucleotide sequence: TGTGCCAGCAGCCAAGGAGGACTAGCGGGGGGGCGACAAGAGACCCAGTACTTC. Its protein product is CASSQGGLAGGRQETQYF. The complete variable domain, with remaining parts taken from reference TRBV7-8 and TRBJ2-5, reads GAGVSQSPRYKVAKRGQDVALRCDPISGHVSLFWYQQALGQGPEFLTYFQNEAQLDKSGLPSDRFFAERPEGSVSTLKIQRTQQEDSAVYLCASSQGGLAGGRQETQYFGPGTRLLVL.

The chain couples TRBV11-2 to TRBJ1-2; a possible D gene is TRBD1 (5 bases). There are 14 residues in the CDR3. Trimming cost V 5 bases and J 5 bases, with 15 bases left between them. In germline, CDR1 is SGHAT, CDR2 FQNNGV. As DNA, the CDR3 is TGTGCCAGCAGCCAATCCAACGGGGGATATGGCTACACCTTC. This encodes CASSQSNGGYGYTF.

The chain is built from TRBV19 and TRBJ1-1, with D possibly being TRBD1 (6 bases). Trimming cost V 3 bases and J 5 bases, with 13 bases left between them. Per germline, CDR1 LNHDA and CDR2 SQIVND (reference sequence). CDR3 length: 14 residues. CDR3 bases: TGTGCCAGTAGTATGGCAGCCAGGGGAACTGAAGCTTTCTTT. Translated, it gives CASSMAARGTEAFF.

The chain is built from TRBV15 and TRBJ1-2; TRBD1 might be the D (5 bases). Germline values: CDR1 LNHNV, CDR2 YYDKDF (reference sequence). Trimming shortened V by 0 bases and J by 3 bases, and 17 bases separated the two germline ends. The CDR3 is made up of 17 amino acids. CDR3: CATSRDGKGLLDYGYTF. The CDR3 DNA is TGTGCCACCAGCAGAGATGGCAAGGGGCTACTTGACTATGGCTACACCTTC.

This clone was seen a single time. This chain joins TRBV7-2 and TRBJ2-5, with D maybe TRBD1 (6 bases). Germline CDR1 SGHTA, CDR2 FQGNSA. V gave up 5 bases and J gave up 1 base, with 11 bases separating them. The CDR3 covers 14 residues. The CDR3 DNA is TGTGCCAGCAGCCGTGACAGGACCCAAGAGACCCAGTACTTC. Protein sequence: CASSRDRTQETQYF.

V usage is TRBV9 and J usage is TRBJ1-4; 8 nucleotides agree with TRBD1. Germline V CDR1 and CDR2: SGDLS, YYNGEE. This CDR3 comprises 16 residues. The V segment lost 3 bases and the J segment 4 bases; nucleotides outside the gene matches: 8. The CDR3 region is CASSAETGGGNEKLFF. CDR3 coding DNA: TGTGCCAGCAGCGCAGAAACAGGGGGGGGTAATGAAAAACTGTTTTTT.